These 21 T cell receptor beta chains were sequenced from one sample in a study of beta chain features in type 1 diabetes. Reverse transcribing all isolated RNA meant expressed TCRB transcripts were sequenced. The method was immunoSEQ multiplex PCR; TCRdb's version includes in-frame clones alone and lacks a portion of them. Among 850,000 to 900,000 clones, about 17% were seen once, and the ten largest hold about 0.02%. Specimen: naive CD4+ T cells from blood. The receptor source for this set is a woman between 18 and 30 years old in good health.

V is TRBV2 and J is TRBJ2-2; 9 bases line up with TRBD2. Germline V gene sequence: CDR1 SNHLY, CDR2 FYNNEI. After removal of 4 bases from V and 4 bases from J, the junction contained 7 bases not matched to a gene. This CDR3 has 16 residues. This CDR3 is CASSGLGGRATGELFF. The CDR3 nucleotides are TGTGCCAGCAGTGGATTGGGCGGGAGGGCCACCGGGGAGCTGTTTTTT.

CDR3 nucleotides: TGTGCCAGCAGTTACGGAAATCAGCCCCAGCATTTT. Its protein product is CASSYGNQPQHF. The chain recombines TRBV25-1 with TRBJ1-5, with D uncertain. From germline, CDR1 is MGHDK and CDR2 SYGVNS. V lost 5 bases to trimming and J lost 4 bases, with 6 bases between them. This CDR3 region has 12 residues.

This chain joins TRBV25-1 and TRBJ2-6, with D perhaps being TRBD1 or TRBD2 (5 bases each). The germline V gene encodes CDR1 MGHDK and CDR2 SYGVNS. CDR3 size: 16 residues. The V end was cut by 4 bases, the J end by 5 bases, with 15 bases between. The chain's CDR3 is CASSAPGRGRANVLTF. Written as DNA, the CDR3 is TGTGCCAGCAGTGCCCCAGGCCGGGGCCGGGCCAACGTCCTGACTTTC. Variable domain in full (rest from reference TRBV25-1 and TRBJ2-6): EADIYQTPRYLVIGTGKKITLECSQTMGHDKMYWYQQDPGMELHLIHYSYGVNSTEKGDLSSESTVSRIRTEHFPLTLESARPSHTSQYLCASSAPGRGRANVLTFGAGSRLTVL.

The CDR3 DNA sequence: TGTGCCAGCAGTGGGGCTCGGACAGGGATAACCTACGAGCAGTACTTC. Protein: CASSGARTGITYEQYF. The rearrangement links TRBV6-6 to TRBJ2-7; 8 bases line up with TRBD1. This CDR3 contains 16 residues. The germline gives CDR1 MNHNY, CDR2 SVGAGI (reference sequence). Trimming took 5 bases from V and 2 from J; bases not matched to a gene: 11.

This chain uses TRBV28 with TRBJ2-5, with TRBD1 identical over 8 bases. V lost 7 bases and J lost 9; bases outside the gene matches: 13. CDR3 length: 14 amino acids. Looked up from germline, CDR1 is MDHEN and CDR2 is SYDVKM. CDR3 amino acids: CASTAGQVFWAQYF. The CDR3, as DNA: TGTGCCAGCACCGCGGGACAGGTCTTTTGGGCCCAGTACTTC.

V and J are TRBV7-9 and TRBJ1-2, with 8 bases identical to TRBD1. The CDR3 loop spans 15 amino acids. V shed 5 bases and J 2 bases; nucleotides not matched to a gene: 7. Germline CDR1 and CDR2: SEHNR and FQNEAQ (reference sequence). CDR3 bases: TGTGCCAGCAGCCAAAACAGGGGGGGAAACTATGGCTACACCTTC. This sequence encodes CASSQNRGGNYGYTF.

This clone was counted between two and nine times. The V and J genes are TRBV7-2 and TRBJ1-2; 7 positions match TRBD1. V lost 4 bases, J lost 8 bases, and 4 bases stayed unmatched. There are 12 residues in the CDR3. Germline CDR1 SGHTA, CDR2 FQGNSA. The chain's CDR3 is CASSSTGWGYTF. CDR3 coding DNA: TGTGCCAGCAGCTCGACAGGGTGGGGCTACACCTTC.

This sequence joins TRBV19 and TRBJ2-7; 9 positions agree with TRBD2. Trimming took 8 bases from V and 7 from J; bases not matched to a gene: 9. Germline lookup yields CDR1 LNHDA and CDR2 SQIVND (reference sequence). CDR3 size: 13 residues. In DNA form, the CDR3 reads TGTGCCAGTTCTGAGCGGGAGGTTGATGAGCAGTACTTC. Translated: CASSEREVDEQYF. The full variable domain, with the rest looked up from reference TRBV19 and TRBJ2-7, is DGGITQSPKYLFRKEGQNVTLSCEQNLNHDAMYWYRQDPGQGLRLIYYSQIVNDFQKGDIAEGYSVSREKKESFPLTVTSAQKNPTAFYLCASSEREVDEQYFGPGTRLTVT.

The table lists this clone with a few counts. The V gene is TRBV5-1, the J gene TRBJ2-7; perhaps D is TRBD1 or TRBD2 (5 bases each). The CDR3 extends over 18 amino acids. CDR1 SGHRS and CDR2 YFSETQ come from the germline V gene. Trimming removed 0 bases from V and 6 bases from J, with 25 bases in between. Here the CDR3 reads CASSLALEWTGAYGEQYF. DNA of the CDR3: TGCGCCAGCAGCTTGGCCTTGGAATGGACCGGGGCGTACGGCGAGCAGTACTTC.

The CDR3 DNA reads TGTGCCAGCAGGACCGGACGGAGCTCCTACGAGCAGTACTTC. Translating it yields CASRTGRSSYEQYF. The gene calls are TRBV28 and TRBJ2-7; D call uncertain. The V end lost 6 bases, the J end lost 0 bases, and 12 bases lay between the germline ends. The CDR3 spans 14 residues. Germline V gene lookup returns CDR1 MDHEN and CDR2 SYDVKM.

This clone was seen only a few times. The chain combines TRBV7-8 with TRBJ2-7; TRBD1 matches at 10 bases. CDR3 length equals 16 residues. Looked up from germline, CDR1 is SGHVS and CDR2 is FQNEAQ. V trimming: 4 bases; J trimming: 6 bases; junction bases outside the gene matches: 12. The CDR3 spells CASSYARDRGRVEQYF. The CDR3 DNA sequence: TGTGCCAGCAGCTACGCCCGGGACAGGGGTCGGGTCGAGCAGTACTTC.

There are a few counts of this clone. The chain combines TRBV7-2 with TRBJ1-2; D remains ambiguous. The V end lost 9 bases, the J end lost 2 bases, and 16 bases lay between the germline ends. The CDR3 runs 14 residues. The V gene's germline CDR1 is SGHTA and CDR2 FQGNSA. In DNA, the CDR3 is TGTGCCAGTAAACCCCCTGGCCCCAACTATGGCTACACCTTC. This codes for CASKPPGPNYGYTF. Full variable domain (missing parts from reference TRBV7-2 and TRBJ1-2): GAGVSQSPSNKVTEKGKDVELRCDPISGHTALYWYRQSLGQGLEFLIYFQGNSAPDKSGLPSDRFSAERTGGSVSTLTIQRTQQEDSAVYLCASKPPGPNYGYTFGSGTRLTVV.

The V gene is TRBV7-2, the J gene TRBJ1-3, with 11 nucleotides matching TRBD1. CDR1 and CDR2 (germline): SGHTA, FQGNSA. This CDR3 contains 16 residues. V was clipped by 3 bases and J by 4 bases; unmatched bases: 5. In DNA form, the CDR3 reads TGTGCCAGCAGCTTTGGGACAGGGGGAGACGGAAACACCATATATTTT. This codes for CASSFGTGGDGNTIYF.

About this clone itself: Other nucleotide sequences from this sample produce the same CDR3. V and J are TRBV7-2 and TRBJ2-7, with D unresolved. The CDR3 is 13 amino acids. The V gene's germline CDR1 is SGHTA and CDR2 FQGNSA. The ends were cut back, 3 bases at V and 1 base at J, with 7 bases in the middle. CDR3 DNA sequence: TGTGCCAGCAGCTTTGGACGGTCCTACGAGCAGTACTTC. Its translation is CASSFGRSYEQYF.

The V call is TRBV2, the J call TRBJ1-3; no firm D call. The germline CDR1 and CDR2 sequences are SNHLY and FYNNEI. Trimming left V 4 bases short and J 0 bases short, with 13 bases between. This CDR3 comprises 16 residues. In nucleotides, the CDR3 is TGTGCCAGCAGTGGCTCACGGGCGCACTCTGGAAACACCATATATTTT. Protein sequence: CASSGSRAHSGNTIYF.

As regards this clone: Other DNA sequences of this sample code for an identical CDR3. This chain uses TRBV28 with TRBJ2-7; tentative D call: TRBD2 (6 bases). CDR1 and CDR2 from the germline V gene are MDHEN and SYDVKM. V was trimmed by 5 bases and J by 3 bases, leaving 14 bases between them. CDR3 length equals 14 residues. Here the CDR3 reads CASSPGTGGYEQYF. CDR3 sequence (DNA): TGTGCCAGCAGTCCCGGGACTGGGGGCTACGAGCAGTACTTC.

This clone came up a few times. The chain employs TRBV5-1 and TRBJ2-7; 7 positions agree with TRBD2. V shed 0 bases and J 2 bases; nucleotides not matched to a gene: 8. The CDR3 has 16 amino acids. CDR1 SGHRS and CDR2 YFSETQ come from the germline V gene. In DNA, the CDR3 is TGCGCCAGCAGCTTGGGTCCGGGAGGAGCTACCTACGAGCAGTACTTC. It translates to CASSLGPGGATYEQYF.

As concerns this clone: The same CDR3 is also encoded by other DNA sequences in this sample. The genes are TRBV7-2 and TRBJ2-7; 9 bases match TRBD2. The CDR3 extends over 15 amino acids. Germline values: CDR1 SGHTA, CDR2 FQGNSA. Trimming removed 1 base from V and 3 bases from J; junction bases left unmatched: 4. Written as DNA, the CDR3 is TGTGCCAGCAGCTTAGGGCTAGCGGGGAACTACGAGCAGTACTTC. Amino acid sequence: CASSLGLAGNYEQYF.

CDR3 in amino acids: CASSSRTGQETQYF. CDR3 sequence (DNA): TGTGCCAGCAGTTCCCGGACAGGCCAAGAGACCCAGTACTTC. This rearrangement joins TRBV6-6 to TRBJ2-5, with 7 nucleotides matching TRBD1. The germline V gene has CDR1 MNHNY and CDR2 SVGAGI (reference sequence). This CDR3 comprises 14 residues. Trimming cost V 4 bases and J 1 base; bases outside gene matches: 3.

The rearrangement joins TRBV9 to TRBJ2-3; the D is unclear. The CDR3 has 14 amino acids. V dropped 1 base and J dropped 0 bases, with 6 bases sitting between them. Germline CDR1 is SGDLS and CDR2 is YYNGEE. In nucleotides, the CDR3 is TGTGCCAGCAGCGTACAAGAAAGCACAGATACGCAGTATTTT. This codes for CASSVQESTDTQYF.

J is TRBJ2-3 and V is TRBV19; a weak D match, TRBD2 (5 bases). CDR1 LNHDA and CDR2 SQIVND come from the germline V gene (reference sequence). The CDR3 totals 15 residues. Trimming removed 5 bases at V and 0 bases at J, with 12 bases between. In DNA form, the CDR3 reads TGTGCCAGTAGTCTAAGACTATCTAGCACAGATACGCAGTATTTT. Translating gives CASSLRLSSTDTQYF.